This passage covers 8 T cell receptor beta chains from one sample sequenced in a study of beta chain features in type 1 diabetes. Sequenced material consisted of expressed TCRB transcripts (all of the isolated RNA was reverse transcribed). Sequencing was performed with immunoSEQ multiplex PCR; in TCRdb, only in-frame clones are kept and a portion is missing. The data contain 310,000 or so clones, more than 9.5% of them singletons. What was sequenced was naive CD4+ T cells from blood. These receptor sequences come from a woman in her 30s in good health.

The CDR3 DNA sequence: TGTGCCAGCAGCAAGGTCAGGGACTACGAGCAGTACTTC. Protein product: CASSKVRDYEQYF. V and J are TRBV21-1 and TRBJ2-7; TRBD1 reflects the table's D call only, with no check against the DNA. TRBV21-1 counts as a pseudogene. The CDR3 has 13 amino acids.

In its sample, this clone was seen a few times. This same CDR3 is encoded by further DNA sequences in the sample. This chain links TRBV30 with TRBJ1-1; D unclear. The V and J ends lost 0 bases and 1 base respectively, with 6 bases between them. The germline CDR1 and CDR2 sequences are GTSNPN and SVGIG (reference sequence). The CDR3 consists of 13 residues. In nucleotides, the CDR3 is TGTGCCTGGAGTGTAGGCGGGAACACTGAAGCTTTCTTT. Translating it yields CAWSVGGNTEAFF.

The CDR3: CASDSRQGWRGTDTQYF. The DNA of the CDR3 is TGTGCCAGCGATTCTCGACAGGGCTGGAGAGGCACAGATACGCAGTATTTT. V and J are TRBV7-9 and TRBJ2-3; 7 bases map to TRBD1. The CDR3 covers 17 residues. The V gene end was trimmed by 8 bases and the J gene end by 1 base; junction bases not matched to a gene: 15. Germline CDR1 reads SEHNR; CDR2 reads FQNEAQ (reference sequence).

There are a few counts of this clone. J is TRBJ2-5 and V is TRBV7-6; D is unresolved. The CDR3 loop spans 12 amino acids. The germline CDR1 and CDR2 sequences are SGHVS and FNYEAQ. The V gene lost 2 bases and the J gene lost 3 bases, with 4 bases spanning the gap. The CDR3 DNA reads as TGTGCCAGCAGCTTAATTAAAGAGACCCAGTACTTC. Protein sequence: CASSLIKETQYF.

This clone was seen a handful of times. The chain links TRBV7-3 to TRBJ2-1, with 7 bases identical to TRBD2. Trimming took 5 bases from V and 5 from J; bases not matched to a gene: 6. CDR1 and CDR2 from the germline V gene are SGHTA and FQGTGA. The CDR3 spans 14 residues. The CDR3 spells CASSPGRADNEQFF. The CDR3, as DNA: TGTGCCAGCAGCCCGGGGAGGGCCGACAATGAGCAGTTCTTC.

Worth noting for this clone: Additional DNA sequences in this sample encode the identical CDR3. The chain couples TRBV4-2 to TRBJ2-1, with 11 bases fitting TRBD2. The ends lost 3 bases at V and 4 bases at J; junction bases unmatched: 2. This CDR3 has 15 residues. Germline-derived CDR1 and CDR2 are LGHNA and YNFKEQ. CDR3 coding DNA: TGTGCCAGCAGCCACGGGACTAGCGGTTACAATGAGCAGTTCTTC. It codes for CASSHGTSGYNEQFF.

This clone was counted between two and nine times. The chain joins TRBV27 to TRBJ1-1; 11 nucleotides line up with TRBD1. Germline V lookup: CDR1 MNHEY, CDR2 SMNVEV (reference sequence). This CDR3 has 16 residues. Trimming took 5 bases from V and 2 from J; bases not matched to a gene: 7. CDR3 bases: TGTGCCAGCAGTCCCGGACAGGGGGCTGTAAACACTGAAGCTTTCTTT. Translating it yields CASSPGQGAVNTEAFF.

This clone has a handful of counts. The rearrangement links TRBV7-9 to TRBJ2-7, with 13 bases matching TRBD2. V trimming: 5 bases; J trimming: 8 bases; junction bases outside the gene matches: 9. In germline, CDR1 is SEHNR, CDR2 FQNEAQ (reference sequence). The CDR3 contains 15 residues. The CDR3 nucleotides read TGTGCCAGCAGCATTGGACTAGCGGGAGTTCATCAGCAGTACTTC. This sequence encodes CASSIGLAGVHQQYF. Using reference TRBV7-9 and TRBJ2-7 for the parts outside the CDR3, the full variable domain is DTGVSQNPRHKITKRGQNVTFRCDPISEHNRLYWYRQTLGQGPEFLTYFQNEAQLEKSRLLSDRFSAERPKGSFSTLEIQRTEQGDSAMYLCASSIGLAGVHQQYFGPGTRLTVT.